The T cell receptor beta chain described here comes from a study of STAT3 mutations in large granular lymphocyte leukemia. General study points: Every T-LGLL patient had at least one immunodominant TCRbeta clonotype.

The germline V gene has CDR1 SGHRS and CDR2 YFSETQ. The CDR3 is 14 amino acids. Trimming pared 0 bases from V and 2 bases from J, leaving 7 bases between. On this clone: The antigen is undetermined.

The data were produced by immunoSEQ multiplex PCR, yet TCRdb's version contains in-frame clones alone and is incomplete. The sample holds thousands of clones; about two thirds are singletons and the top ten take about 45%. This receptor was obtained from a human donor with T large granular lymphocyte leukemia. Some clones in this sample may be carry-over from other donors' samples. Sequencing was done on a sample of PBMCs. The chain has TRBV5-1 and TRBJ2-3; D unresolved. CDR3 amino acids: CASSLDSSTDTQYF. Here the CDR3 DNA reads TGCGCCAGCAGCTTGGATAGCTCCACAGATACGCAGTATTTT. Drawing the rest from reference TRBV5-1 and TRBJ2-3, the complete variable domain is KAGVTQTPRYLIKTRGQQVTLSCSPISGHRSVSWYQQTPGQGLQFLFEYFSETQRNKGNFPGRFSGRQFSNSRSEMNVSTLELGDSALYLCASSLDSSTDTQYFGPGTRLTVL.